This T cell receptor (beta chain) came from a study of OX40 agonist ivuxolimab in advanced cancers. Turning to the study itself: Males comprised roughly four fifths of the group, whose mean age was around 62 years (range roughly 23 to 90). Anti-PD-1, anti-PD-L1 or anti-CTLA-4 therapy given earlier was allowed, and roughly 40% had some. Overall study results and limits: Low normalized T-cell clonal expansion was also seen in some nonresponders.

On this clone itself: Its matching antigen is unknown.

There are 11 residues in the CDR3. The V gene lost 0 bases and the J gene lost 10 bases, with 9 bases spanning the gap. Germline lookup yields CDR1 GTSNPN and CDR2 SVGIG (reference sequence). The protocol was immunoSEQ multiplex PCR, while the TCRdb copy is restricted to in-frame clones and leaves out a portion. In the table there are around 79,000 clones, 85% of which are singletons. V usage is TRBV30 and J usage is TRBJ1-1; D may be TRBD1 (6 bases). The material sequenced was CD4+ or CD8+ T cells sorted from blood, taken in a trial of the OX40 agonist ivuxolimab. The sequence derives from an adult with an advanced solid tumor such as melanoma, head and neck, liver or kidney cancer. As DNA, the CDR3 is TGTGCCTGGAGTGTACAGGGTGGAGCTTTCTTT. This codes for CAWSVQGGAFF.